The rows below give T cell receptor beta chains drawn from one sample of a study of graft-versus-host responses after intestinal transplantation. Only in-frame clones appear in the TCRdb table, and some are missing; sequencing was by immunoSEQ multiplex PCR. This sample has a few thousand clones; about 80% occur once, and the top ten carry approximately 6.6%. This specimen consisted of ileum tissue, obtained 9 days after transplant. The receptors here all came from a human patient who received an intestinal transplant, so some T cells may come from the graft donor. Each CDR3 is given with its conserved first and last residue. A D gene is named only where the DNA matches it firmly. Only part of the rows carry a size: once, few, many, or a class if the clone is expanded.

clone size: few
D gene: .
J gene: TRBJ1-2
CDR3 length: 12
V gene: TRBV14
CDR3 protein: CASSQGRAGYTF
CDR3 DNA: TGTGCCAGCAGTCAGGGGCGGGCTGGCTACACCTTC

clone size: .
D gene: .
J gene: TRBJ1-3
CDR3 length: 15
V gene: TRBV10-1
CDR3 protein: CASSVSKGTGNTIYF
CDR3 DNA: TGCGCCAGCAGTGTATCTAAGGGAACTGGAAACACCATATATTTT

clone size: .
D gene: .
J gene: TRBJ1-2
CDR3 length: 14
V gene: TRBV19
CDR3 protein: CASSIFKGGNGYTF
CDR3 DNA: TGTGCCAGTAGTATATTTAAGGGAGGGAACGGCTACACCTTC

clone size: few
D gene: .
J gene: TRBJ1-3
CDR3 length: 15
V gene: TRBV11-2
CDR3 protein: CASSLVTGGGNTIYF
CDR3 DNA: TGTGCCAGCAGCTTAGTGACAGGAGGTGGAAACACCATATATTTT

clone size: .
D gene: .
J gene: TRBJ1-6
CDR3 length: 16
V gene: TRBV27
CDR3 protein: CASTPSWFYIDSPLHF
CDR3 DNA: TGTGCCAGCACCCCCTCGTGGTTTTATATCGATTCACCCCTCCACTTT

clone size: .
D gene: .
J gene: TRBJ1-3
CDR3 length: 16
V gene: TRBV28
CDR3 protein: CASSFLWDTSGNTIYF
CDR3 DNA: TGTGCCAGCAGTTTTCTCTGGGACACCTCTGGAAACACCATATATTTT

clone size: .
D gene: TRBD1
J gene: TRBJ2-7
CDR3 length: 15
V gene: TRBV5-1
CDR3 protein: CASSSYRTGSGEQYF
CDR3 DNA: TGCGCCAGCAGCTCCTATAGGACAGGGAGCGGCGAGCAGTACTTC

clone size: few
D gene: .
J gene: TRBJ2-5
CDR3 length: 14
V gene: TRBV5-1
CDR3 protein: CASSLSGQLETQYF
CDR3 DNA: TGCGCCAGCAGCTTGTCGGGACAACTAGAGACCCAGTACTTC

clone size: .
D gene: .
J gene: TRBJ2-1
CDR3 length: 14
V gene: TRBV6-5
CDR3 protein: CASAMEGPYNEQFF
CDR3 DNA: TGTGCCAGCGCTATGGAGGGCCCCTACAATGAGCAGTTCTTC

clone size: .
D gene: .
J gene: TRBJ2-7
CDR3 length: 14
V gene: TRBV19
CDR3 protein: CASSIGTTSYEQYF
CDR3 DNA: TGTGCCAGTAGTATAGGTACAACCTCCTACGAGCAGTACTTC

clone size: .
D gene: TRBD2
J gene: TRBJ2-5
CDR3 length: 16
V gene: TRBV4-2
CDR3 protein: CASSQAVAGGRETQYF
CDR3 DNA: TGTGCCAGCAGCCAAGCCGTAGCGGGAGGGCGGGAGACCCAGTACTTC

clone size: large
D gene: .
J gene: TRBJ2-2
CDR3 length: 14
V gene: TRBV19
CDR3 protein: CASSPHGSTGELFF
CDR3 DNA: TGTGCCAGTAGTCCCCATGGGAGCACCGGGGAGCTGTTTTTT

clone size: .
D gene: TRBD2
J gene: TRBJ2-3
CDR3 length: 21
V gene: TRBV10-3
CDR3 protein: CAISGTAGTSGGRLSTDTQYF
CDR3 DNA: TGTGCCATCAGCGGGACCGCCGGGACTAGCGGGGGGCGCCTTAGCACAGATACGCAGTATTTT

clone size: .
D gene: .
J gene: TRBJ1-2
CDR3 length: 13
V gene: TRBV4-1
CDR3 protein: CASGQVLYYGYTF
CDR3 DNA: TGCGCCAGCGGCCAAGTACTTTACTATGGCTACACCTTC

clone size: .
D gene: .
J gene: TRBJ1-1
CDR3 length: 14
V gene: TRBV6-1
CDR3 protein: CAGTRQLQNTEAFF
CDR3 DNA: TGTGCCGGGACGAGACAGCTTCAGAACACTGAAGCTTTCTTT

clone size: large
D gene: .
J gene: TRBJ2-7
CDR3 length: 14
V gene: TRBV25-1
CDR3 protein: CASSPTRPPYEQYF
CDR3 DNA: TGTGCCAGCAGTCCGACTAGACCTCCCTACGAGCAGTACTTC

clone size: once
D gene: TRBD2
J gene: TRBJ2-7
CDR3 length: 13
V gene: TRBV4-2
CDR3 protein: CASSWREIYEQYF
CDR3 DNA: TGTGCCAGCAGCTGGCGGGAGATATACGAGCAGTACTTC

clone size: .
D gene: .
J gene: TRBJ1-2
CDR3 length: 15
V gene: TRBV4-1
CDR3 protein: CASSQEEGWDYGYTF
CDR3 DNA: TGCGCCAGCAGCCAAGAAGAGGGGTGGGACTATGGCTACACCTTC

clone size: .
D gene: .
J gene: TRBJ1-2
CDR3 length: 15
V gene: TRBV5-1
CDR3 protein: CASSSAGRGLWGYTF
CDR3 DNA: TGCGCCAGCAGCTCGGCCGGGCGGGGACTCTGGGGCTACACCTTC

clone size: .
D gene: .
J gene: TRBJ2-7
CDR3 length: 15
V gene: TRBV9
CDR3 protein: CASSLPMGREYEQYF
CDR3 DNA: TGTGCCAGCAGCCTCCCAATGGGGAGAGAGTACGAGCAGTACTTC

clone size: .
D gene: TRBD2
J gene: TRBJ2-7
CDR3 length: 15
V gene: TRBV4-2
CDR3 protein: CASSQEGGRAYEQYF
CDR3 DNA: TGTGCCAGCAGCCAAGAAGGTGGGAGGGCCTACGAGCAGTACTTC

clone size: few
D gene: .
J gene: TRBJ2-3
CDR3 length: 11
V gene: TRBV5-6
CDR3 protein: CASSGAHTQYF
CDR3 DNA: TGTGCCAGCAGCGGGGCCCATACGCAGTATTTT

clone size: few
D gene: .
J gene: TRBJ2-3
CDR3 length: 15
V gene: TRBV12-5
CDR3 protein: CASGLVPSGTDTQYF
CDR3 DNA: TGTGCTAGTGGTTTGGTACCTAGCGGCACAGATACGCAGTATTTT

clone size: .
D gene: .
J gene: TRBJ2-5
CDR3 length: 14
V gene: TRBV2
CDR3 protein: CASSEFGYQETQYF
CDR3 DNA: TGTGCCAGCAGCGAGTTTGGGTACCAAGAGACCCAGTACTTC

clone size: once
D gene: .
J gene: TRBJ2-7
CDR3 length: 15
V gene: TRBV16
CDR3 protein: CASSQFPGWAYEQYF
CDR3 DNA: TGTGCCAGCAGCCAATTTCCGGGGTGGGCCTACGAGCAGTACTTC

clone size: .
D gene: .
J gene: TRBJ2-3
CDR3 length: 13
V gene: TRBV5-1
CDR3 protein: CASRDSPTDTQYF
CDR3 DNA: TGCGCCAGCCGGGACTCCCCCACAGATACGCAGTATTTT

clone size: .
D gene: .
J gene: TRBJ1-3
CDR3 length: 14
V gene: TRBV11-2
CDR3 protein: CASSLASAGNTIYF
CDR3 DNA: TGTGCCAGCAGCTTAGCTTCGGCTGGAAACACCATATATTTT

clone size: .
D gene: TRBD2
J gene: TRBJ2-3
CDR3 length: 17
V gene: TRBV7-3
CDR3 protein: CASSFYPQRGNTDTQYF
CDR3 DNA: TGTGCCAGCAGCTTTTACCCGCAGCGGGGCAACACAGATACGCAGTATTTT

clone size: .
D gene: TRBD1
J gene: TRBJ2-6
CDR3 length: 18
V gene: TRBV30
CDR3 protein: CAWSRDRGLLSGANVLTF
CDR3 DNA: TGTGCCTGGAGCCGGGACAGGGGTCTTCTGTCTGGGGCCAACGTCCTGACTTTC

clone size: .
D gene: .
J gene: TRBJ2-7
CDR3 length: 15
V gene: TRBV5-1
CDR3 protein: CASSLLSYQTYEQYF
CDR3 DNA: TGCGCCAGCAGCTTGCTTTCTTATCAAACCTACGAGCAGTACTTC

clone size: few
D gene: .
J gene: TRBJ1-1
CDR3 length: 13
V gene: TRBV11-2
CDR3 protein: CASSLDRNTEAFF
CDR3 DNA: TGTGCCAGCAGCTTAGACAGGAACACTGAAGCTTTCTTT

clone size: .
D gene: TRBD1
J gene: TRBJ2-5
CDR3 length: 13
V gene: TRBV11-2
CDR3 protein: CASSSGTGETQYF
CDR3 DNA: TGTGCCAGCAGCTCCGGGACAGGAGAGACCCAGTACTTC

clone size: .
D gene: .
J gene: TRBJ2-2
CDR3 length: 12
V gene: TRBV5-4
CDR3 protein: CASSANTGELFF
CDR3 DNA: TGTGCCAGCAGCGCAAACACCGGGGAGCTGTTTTTT